This record concerns one T cell receptor (beta chain) sequence. Its recognized antigen is unknown. No per-base quality is available; no much larger clone lies one base away. The collaborating institutions used their own protocols to collect whole blood in K2EDTA tubes. For TCRbeta analysis, collaborators shipped samples in one of three forms: frozen whole blood, isolated PBMCs, or DNA extracted from either of those sample types. The sample is drawn from a study of blood T cell repertoires in COVID-19 (dated by TCRdb to the early 2020s). About the study as a whole: Collaborator samples came from the United States, Italy and Spain and covered acute and convalescent phases of COVID-19. A de-identified subject ID, COVID-19 status, age in years and sex were almost always included in the sample metadata. The samples were drawn from two sources: the first 160 participants of the ongoing ImmuneRACE study, and over 950 subjects contributed by 6 global collaborators. The repertoires were released in a freely available public database intended as a resource for research on the immune response to SARS-CoV-2. The prospective study material was composed of cDNA or gDNA derived from T cells, B-cell-depleted T cells, or PBMCs. HLA class I and class II types, where available, came from metadata supplied by the sample provider rather than from assay-based typing. The dataset comprised deeply sampled blood TCRbeta repertoires from subjects exposed to, actively infected with, or recovered from COVID-19. What the research found in general, with its limitations: The quantity of clinical and demographic metadata differed by source and by participant and was supplied without curation.

V is pared back by 7 bases and J by 4 bases, with 13 bases lying between the germline termini. The CDR3 runs 12 residues from the cysteine to the phenylalanine. Here the CDR3 DNA is all that survives: 36 bases in frame from base 1. According to the germline V gene (reference sequence), CDR1 reads GTSNPN and CDR2 reads SVGIG. TCRbeta CDR3 regions were amplified from genomic DNA using the immunoSEQ Assay, a bias-controlled multiplex PCR. The source study handled its data this way. The number of nucleated cells in each sample was estimated from the amplification of reference gene primers within the assay. To quantify the absolute abundance of each unique TCRbeta CDR3 rearrangement, sequence reads were collapsed and filtered. For each sample, productive Simpson clonality was calculated by taking the square root of Simpson's diversity index across productive rearrangements. Sourced from immuneACCESS, this table was stored by TCRdb with only in-frame sequences that have V and J called. A share of the clones is absent; for the studies checked, an unresolved V gene accounts for under half, and the remainder has no known explanation. The V and J calls and clone size are taken from that table; D and trimming were inferred from the DNA. The sample records 250,000 to 300,000 clones, about nine tenths of which are singletons. About 3% of the sample belongs to the ten largest clones.

The chain couples TRBV30 to TRBJ1-2; a tentative D match to TRBD1 spans 5 bases. Material for sequencing was peripheral blood. The TCR sequence derives from a woman between 25 and 40 years old with active or convalescent COVID-19. The CDR3 protein sequence reads: CAYLWGGYGYTF. The DNA sequence is TGTGCCTATCTGTGGGGGGGCTATGGCTACACCTTC.